These T cell receptor beta chains were read from a single sample in a study of metastatic and nonmetastatic thyroid tumors. TCRdb re-clonotyped the PCR reads via MiXCR. The sample has about 22,000 clones, 36% seen once. The sequencing input was blood. The receptors come from a male donor with papillary thyroid cancer or a benign thyroid nodule (not recorded which). Some clones in this sample may be carry-over from other donors' samples. Each CDR3 is given without its conserved first and last residue. The D gene is left open where the match is weak.

j_call: TRBJ1-4
v_call: TRBV28
d_call: NA
cdr3_aa: ASSLTGYNEKLF

j_call: TRBJ2-1
v_call: TRBV6-1
d_call: NA
cdr3_aa: ASRSGILSYNEQF

j_call: TRBJ1-2
v_call: TRBV6-1
d_call: NA
cdr3_aa: AISPRPDYGYT

j_call: TRBJ2-7
v_call: TRBV6-2/TRBV6-3
d_call: TRBD2
cdr3_aa: ASSYGLAGAGEQY

j_call: TRBJ1-2
v_call: TRBV30
d_call: NA
cdr3_aa: AWTPAGGGYGYT

j_call: TRBJ2-6
v_call: TRBV10-3
d_call: TRBD1
cdr3_aa: AISENRGSSGANVLT

j_call: TRBJ1-2
v_call: TRBV10-2
d_call: NA
cdr3_aa: ASSPWVGTYGYT

j_call: TRBJ1-3
v_call: TRBV6-2/TRBV6-3
d_call: TRBD1
cdr3_aa: ASRSTGGTGNTIY

j_call: TRBJ1-3
v_call: TRBV30
d_call: NA
cdr3_aa: ARTVGDSGNTIY

j_call: TRBJ2-7
v_call: TRBV20-1
d_call: TRBD1
cdr3_aa: SASTGGNSYEQY

j_call: TRBJ2-7
v_call: TRBV28
d_call: NA
cdr3_aa: ASSPSPPEQY

j_call: TRBJ1-3
v_call: TRBV4-1
d_call: NA
cdr3_aa: ASSQAPRDSGNTIY

j_call: TRBJ2-1
v_call: TRBV28
d_call: TRBD1
cdr3_aa: ASSLALDRENDNEQF

j_call: TRBJ2-7
v_call: TRBV7-6
d_call: NA
cdr3_aa: ASSLGAQSYEQY

j_call: TRBJ2-7
v_call: TRBV20-1
d_call: TRBD1
cdr3_aa: SASQGSLQTYEQY

j_call: TRBJ1-2
v_call: TRBV7-2
d_call: NA
cdr3_aa: ASSLSGTQLYGYT

j_call: TRBJ2-7
v_call: TRBV4-1
d_call: NA
cdr3_aa: ASSPPLSYEQY

j_call: TRBJ1-2
v_call: TRBV19
d_call: NA
cdr3_aa: ASSPRDGGYT

j_call: TRBJ2-7
v_call: TRBV5-4
d_call: TRBD2
cdr3_aa: ANSLVIGGLEAGEQY

j_call: TRBJ2-6
v_call: TRBV5-1
d_call: NA
cdr3_aa: ASSFSGGTGANVLT

j_call: TRBJ2-7
v_call: TRBV20-1
d_call: NA
cdr3_aa: SARVREYEQY

j_call: TRBJ1-1
v_call: TRBV3-1
d_call: NA
cdr3_aa: ASSQVQAPGSAF

j_call: TRBJ2-3
v_call: TRBV6-4
d_call: NA
cdr3_aa: ASSPAPEPTDTQY

j_call: TRBJ2-1
v_call: TRBV6-1
d_call: TRBD1
cdr3_aa: ASSDRGDYNEQF

j_call: TRBJ1-2
v_call: TRBV20-1
d_call: TRBD1
cdr3_aa: SVQLTGDYGYT

j_call: TRBJ2-1
v_call: TRBV5-1
d_call: NA
cdr3_aa: ASSLGGINEQF

j_call: TRBJ2-3
v_call: TRBV4-2
d_call: NA
cdr3_aa: ASSQDSGASSTDTQY

j_call: TRBJ1-2
v_call: TRBV7-2
d_call: NA
cdr3_aa: ASSSAGGLYGYT

j_call: TRBJ2-7
v_call: TRBV20-1
d_call: NA
cdr3_aa: SAADLFRGNSYEQY

j_call: TRBJ2-7
v_call: TRBV6-1
d_call: TRBD2
cdr3_aa: ASSGLAGVNYEQY

j_call: TRBJ2-7
v_call: TRBV7-9
d_call: NA
cdr3_aa: ASSPGDPYEQY

j_call: TRBJ1-1
v_call: TRBV28
d_call: TRBD1
cdr3_aa: ASSRGTATNTEAF

j_call: TRBJ1-4
v_call: TRBV28
d_call: NA
cdr3_aa: ASSFYGAFDREKLF

j_call: TRBJ1-2
v_call: TRBV11-2
d_call: TRBD1
cdr3_aa: ASSSGGWGSRTGWGYT

j_call: TRBJ1-2
v_call: TRBV28
d_call: NA
cdr3_aa: ASSWTAYGYT

j_call: TRBJ2-5
v_call: TRBV7-3
d_call: NA
cdr3_aa: ASSFGTRGEETQY

j_call: TRBJ2-7
v_call: TRBV27
d_call: NA
cdr3_aa: ASSLGELGEQY

j_call: TRBJ2-1
v_call: TRBV4-3
d_call: NA
cdr3_aa: ASSQDGIVYNEQF

j_call: TRBJ2-2
v_call: TRBV4-2
d_call: TRBD2
cdr3_aa: ASSQEAGARTGELF

j_call: TRBJ2-7
v_call: TRBV20-1
d_call: NA
cdr3_aa: SAASRHLGYEQY

j_call: TRBJ1-3
v_call: TRBV4-1
d_call: NA
cdr3_aa: ASSELGATGNTIY

j_call: TRBJ1-3
v_call: TRBV5-6
d_call: NA
cdr3_aa: ASTLHTYIEGNTIY

j_call: TRBJ2-5
v_call: TRBV7-2
d_call: TRBD2
cdr3_aa: ASSLTPSGAGTQY

j_call: TRBJ2-7
v_call: TRBV5-1
d_call: NA
cdr3_aa: ASSLGQGNYEQY

j_call: TRBJ1-1
v_call: TRBV11-3
d_call: TRBD1
cdr3_aa: ASSTRLGRPQGVAF

j_call: TRBJ2-1
v_call: TRBV6-5
d_call: NA
cdr3_aa: ASSYSTYNEQF

j_call: TRBJ1-3
v_call: TRBV5-1
d_call: NA
cdr3_aa: ASSLEPTGSSGNTIY

j_call: TRBJ1-2
v_call: TRBV24-1
d_call: NA
cdr3_aa: ATSDGGRNGYT

j_call: TRBJ2-2
v_call: TRBV6-1
d_call: NA
cdr3_aa: ASRTPGGELF

j_call: TRBJ2-1
v_call: TRBV13
d_call: TRBD2
cdr3_aa: ASSSTSGRVREQF

j_call: TRBJ2-1
v_call: TRBV6-4
d_call: TRBD2
cdr3_aa: ASSEQTSGSEQF

j_call: TRBJ2-5
v_call: TRBV3-1
d_call: NA
cdr3_aa: ASSQRETQY

j_call: TRBJ2-7
v_call: TRBV11-2
d_call: TRBD2
cdr3_aa: ASSSMLAGERPYEQY

j_call: TRBJ2-3
v_call: TRBV12-3/TRBV12-4
d_call: TRBD2
cdr3_aa: ASTRAGGQADTQY

j_call: TRBJ2-5
v_call: TRBV6-2/TRBV6-3
d_call: NA
cdr3_aa: ASSYGPGETQY

j_call: TRBJ2-1
v_call: TRBV20-1
d_call: NA
cdr3_aa: SARDKFEGWDEQF

j_call: TRBJ2-3
v_call: TRBV20-1
d_call: NA
cdr3_aa: SAGLRSSTDTQY

j_call: TRBJ2-5
v_call: TRBV6-1
d_call: NA
cdr3_aa: ASNSQNQETQY